The T cell receptor beta chain under discussion was sequenced for a study of T and B cells in COVID-19 patients. At the level of the study: Peripheral blood came from COVID-19 patients with active infection or after recovery. The study, taken as a whole, reports: There were some 2,500 TCR clusters exclusive to the recovered cohort, a few dozen with low generation probability.

Blood genomic DNA input for TRB amplification was about 240-550 ng. This clonotype was observed at least ten times. The target antigen is unknown. Multiplex PCR with BIOMED2 TRB-A/B primer pools amplified TRB rearrangements. TCRdb re-called the multiplex PCR reads through MiXCR, storing one row per CDR3 protein. The sample lists roughly 9,500 distinct CDR3 sequences, 25% to 30% occurring once. The receptor was derived from a human donor who had recovered from COVID-19. Source material: blood.

The CDR3 coding sequence is TGTGCCAGCTCACCACCGAAGCGGACTGAAGCTTTCTTT. Protein: CASSPPKRTEAFF. The genes are TRBV18 and TRBJ1-1, with D unclear. The CDR3 is 13 amino acids. The ends were cut back, 0 bases at V and 5 bases at J, with 7 bases in the middle. Germline CDR1 and CDR2: KGHSH and LQKENI.